This note documents a single TCR beta chain sequence. This entry comes from a study of blood T cell repertoires in COVID-19. The wider study: The United States, Italy and Spain were the sources of the acute and convalescent COVID-19 samples. The analysed material was cDNA or gDNA that came from T cells, B-cell-depleted T cells, or PBMCs.

Per the authors' pipeline: Reference gene primer amplification gave nucleated cell count estimates. Method: immunoSEQ multiplex PCR; TCRdb's copy keeps in-frame clones and lacks some. The V and J calls and clone size were taken over from that table, and D and trimming were inferred from the DNA. The sample lists roughly 180,000 clones, about 87% occurring once. Germline CDR1 is MDHEN and CDR2 is SYDVKM. Between the trimmed V and J ends, which lost 4 bases and 0 bases, there was a span of 16 bases. This CDR3 has 17 amino acids. Sequenced input: peripheral blood. The J gene is TRBJ2-1, the V gene TRBV28; the D gene is possibly TRBD1 (5 bases). The sequence was obtained from a woman aged 30 to 39 with acute or convalescent COVID-19. The CDR3 region has the DNA TGTGCCAGCAGTTCTCTTAACAGGACCAGCTCCTACAATGAGCAGTTCTTC. Translating it yields CASSSLNRTSSYNEQFF.